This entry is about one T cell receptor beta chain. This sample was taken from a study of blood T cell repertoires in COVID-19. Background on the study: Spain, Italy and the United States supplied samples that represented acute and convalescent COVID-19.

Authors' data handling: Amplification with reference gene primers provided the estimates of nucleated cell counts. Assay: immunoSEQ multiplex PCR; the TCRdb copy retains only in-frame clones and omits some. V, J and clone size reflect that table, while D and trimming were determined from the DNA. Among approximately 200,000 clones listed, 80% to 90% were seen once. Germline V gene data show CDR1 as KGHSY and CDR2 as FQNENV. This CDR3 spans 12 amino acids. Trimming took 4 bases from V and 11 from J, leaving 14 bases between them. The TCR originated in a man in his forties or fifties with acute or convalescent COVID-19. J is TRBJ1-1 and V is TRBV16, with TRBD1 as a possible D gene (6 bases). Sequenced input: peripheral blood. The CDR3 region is CASSPGTIGAFF. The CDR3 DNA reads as TGTGCCAGCAGCCCGGGGACAATTGGGGCTTTCTTT.